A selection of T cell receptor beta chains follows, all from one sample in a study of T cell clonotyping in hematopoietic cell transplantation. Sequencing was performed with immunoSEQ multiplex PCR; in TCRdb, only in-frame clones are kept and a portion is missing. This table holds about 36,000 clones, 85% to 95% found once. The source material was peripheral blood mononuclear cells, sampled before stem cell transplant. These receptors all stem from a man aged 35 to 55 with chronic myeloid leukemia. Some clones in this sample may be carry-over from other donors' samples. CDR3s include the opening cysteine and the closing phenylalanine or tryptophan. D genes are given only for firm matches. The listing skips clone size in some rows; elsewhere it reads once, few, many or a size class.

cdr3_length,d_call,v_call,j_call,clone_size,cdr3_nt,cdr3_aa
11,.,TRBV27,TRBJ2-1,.,TGTGCCAGCAGTTCTGGGGATGAGCAGTTCTTC,CASSSGDEQFF
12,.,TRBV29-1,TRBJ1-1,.,TGCAGCGCCTACGAGGGGAGGGCTGAAGCTTTCTTT,CSAYEGRAEAFF
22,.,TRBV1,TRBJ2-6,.,TGCACCAGCAGCCAAGATAGGGGGGACAGGGGGCTATCTTACTCTGGGGCCAACGTCCTGACTTTC,CTSSQDRGDRGLSYSGANVLTF
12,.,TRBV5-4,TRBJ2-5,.,TGTGCCAGCAGCAGGGTAGGAGAGACCCAGTACTTC,CASSRVGETQYF
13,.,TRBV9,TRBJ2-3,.,TGTGCCAGCAGCGTAGGCGGGGCAGATACGCAGTATTTT,CASSVGGADTQYF
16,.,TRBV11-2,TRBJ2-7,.,TGTGCCAGCACCTTTAGAAGGGACACTATAACCTACGAGCAGTACTTC,CASTFRRDTITYEQYF
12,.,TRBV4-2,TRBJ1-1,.,TGTGCCAGCAGCCAAGCCGGTACTGAAGCTTTCTTT,CASSQAGTEAFF
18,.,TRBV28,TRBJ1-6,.,TGTGCCAGCAGTTTGGGGGCAAGGGATGGGGACCCCGGTAGGCCCCTCCACTTT,CASSLGARDGDPGRPLHF
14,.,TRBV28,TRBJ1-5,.,TGTGCCAGCATGGTGACAGTTAGCAATCAGCCCCAGCATTTT,CASMVTVSNQPQHF
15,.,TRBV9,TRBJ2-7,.,TGTGCCAGCAGCGTAGGTGGGACGAACTCCTACGAGCAGTACTTC,CASSVGGTNSYEQYF
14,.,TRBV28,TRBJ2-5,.,TGTGCCAGCAGTTTCCTTCAGGGTGGGGAGACCCAGTACTTC,CASSFLQGGETQYF
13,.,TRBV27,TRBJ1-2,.,TGTGCCAGCAGTTTAGGAACAGGCTATGGCTACACCTTC,CASSLGTGYGYTF
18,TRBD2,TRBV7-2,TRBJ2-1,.,TGTGCCAGCAGCTTAGTGAGCACGGGGGGGGGACTAGCGGGAGAGCAGTTCTTC,CASSLVSTGGGLAGEQFF
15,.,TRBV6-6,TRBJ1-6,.,TGTGCCAGCAGCCCAGTGGGCGATTATAATTCACCCCTCCACTTT,CASSPVGDYNSPLHF
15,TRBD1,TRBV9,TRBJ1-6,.,TGTGCCAGCAGTCCGGACAGGGGGATGTATTCACCCCTCCACTTT,CASSPDRGMYSPLHF
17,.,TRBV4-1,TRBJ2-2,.,TGCGCCAGCAGCCCCCTCGGAGAGACGGGTTCCACCGGGGAGCTGTTTTTT,CASSPLGETGSTGELFF
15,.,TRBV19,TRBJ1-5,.,TGTGCCAGTAGTAGAGGGGGTTTGATGGGTCAGCCCCAGCATTTT,CASSRGGLMGQPQHF
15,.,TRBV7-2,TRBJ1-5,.,TGTGCCAGCAGCTTAGCCGCTCAGGGTCTCCAGCCCCAGCATTTT,CASSLAAQGLQPQHF
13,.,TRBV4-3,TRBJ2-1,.,TGCGCCAGCAGCAGCAGTTTAAACAATGAGCAGTTCTTC,CASSSSLNNEQFF
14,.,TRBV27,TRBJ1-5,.,TGTGCCAGCAGTCCCTCAAGGACCGTTCAGCCCCAGCATTTT,CASSPSRTVQPQHF
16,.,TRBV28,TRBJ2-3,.,TGTGCCAGCATCCTTTCTGGAGGGGGCGGGGGCGATACGCAGTATTTT,CASILSGGGGGDTQYF
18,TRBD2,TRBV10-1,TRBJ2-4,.,TGCGCCAGCAGGGGACTAGCGGGGAAGGAGGATGCCAAAAACATTCAGTACTTC,CASRGLAGKEDAKNIQYF
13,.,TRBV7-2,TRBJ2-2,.,TGTGCCAGCAGCCAGACGGGTACCGGGGAGCTGTTTTTT,CASSQTGTGELFF
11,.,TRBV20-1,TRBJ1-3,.,TGCAGTGCTTTACAGGGTAACACCATATATTTT,CSALQGNTIYF
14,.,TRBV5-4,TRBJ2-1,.,TGTGCCAGCAGCGGGTGGGCCTCCTACAATGAGCAGTTCTTC,CASSGWASYNEQFF
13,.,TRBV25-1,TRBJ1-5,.,TGTGCCAGCAGTCGGTCCGGCAATCAGCCCCAGCATTTT,CASSRSGNQPQHF
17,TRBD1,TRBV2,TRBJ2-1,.,TGTGCCAGCAGTACGCCGGACAGGCCAAGTTCCTACAATGAGCAGTTCTTC,CASSTPDRPSSYNEQFF
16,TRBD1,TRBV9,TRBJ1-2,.,TGTGCCAGCAGCCCAAAAGACAGGGGGTATGGCTATGGCTACACCTTC,CASSPKDRGYGYGYTF
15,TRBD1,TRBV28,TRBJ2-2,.,TGTGCCAGCGGCCTTGGACAGGGAGGCACCGGGGAGCTGTTTTTT,CASGLGQGGTGELFF
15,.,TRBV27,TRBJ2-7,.,TGTGCCAGCAGTTTGTGGGGCAGGGGCCCCTACGAGCAGTACTTC,CASSLWGRGPYEQYF
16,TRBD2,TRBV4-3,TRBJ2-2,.,TGCGCCAGCAGCCAAGGGACTAGCGCGAACACCGGGGAGCTGTTTTTT,CASSQGTSANTGELFF
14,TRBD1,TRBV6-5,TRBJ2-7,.,TGTGCCAGCAGGGGACAGCTTAACTCCTACGAGCAGTACTTC,CASRGQLNSYEQYF
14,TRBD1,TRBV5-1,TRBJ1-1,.,TGCGCCAGCAGCTCACAGGGGGGGGACACTGAAGCTTTCTTT,CASSSQGGDTEAFF
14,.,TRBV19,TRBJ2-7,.,TGTGCCAGTAGTCAGCAGATGGACTCCTACGAGCAGTACTTC,CASSQQMDSYEQYF
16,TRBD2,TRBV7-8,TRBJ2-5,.,TGTGCCAGCAGCCCGAGACTAGCGGGGGGGGAAGAGACCCAGTACTTC,CASSPRLAGGEETQYF
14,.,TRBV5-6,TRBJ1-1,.,TGTGCCAGCAGCTTGTTGTTAGAAGGCACTGAAGCTTTCTTT,CASSLLLEGTEAFF
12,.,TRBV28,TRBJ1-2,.,TGTGCCAGCCTAAACCCCGGGAGGCTCTACACCTTC,CASLNPGRLYTF
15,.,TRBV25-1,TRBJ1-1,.,TGTGCCAGCTCCAGAACCCAGGGGTCGAACACTGAAGCTTTCTTT,CASSRTQGSNTEAFF
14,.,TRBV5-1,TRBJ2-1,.,TGCGCCAGCAGCCGCTGGGTGGCTGACAATGAGCAGTTCTTC,CASSRWVADNEQFF
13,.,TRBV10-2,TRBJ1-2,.,TGCGCCAGCAGTGACCCCTATGAAACGGGCTACACCTTC,CASSDPYETGYTF
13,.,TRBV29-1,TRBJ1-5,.,TGCAGCGTTGAAGGGCAGGCGGGTCAGCCCCAGCATTTT,CSVEGQAGQPQHF
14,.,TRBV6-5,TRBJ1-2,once,TGTGCCAGCAGTTACTCAAGGGACAACTATGGCTACACCTTC,CASSYSRDNYGYTF
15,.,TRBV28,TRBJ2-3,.,TGTGCCAGCAGTTTATCTGGGCTAGTGGTAGATACGCAGTATTTT,CASSLSGLVVDTQYF
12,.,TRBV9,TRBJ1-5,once,TGTGCCAGCAGCCCCCGAGATCAGCCCCAGCATTTT,CASSPRDQPQHF
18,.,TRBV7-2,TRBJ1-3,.,TGTGCCAGCAGCCGTCTGGCTACAACGAGTTCGTATGGAAACACCATATATTTT,CASSRLATTSSYGNTIYF
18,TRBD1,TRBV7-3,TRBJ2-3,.,TGTGCCAGCAGCTTAACGTTAACCGGGACAGGGAGCACAGATACGCAGTATTTT,CASSLTLTGTGSTDTQYF
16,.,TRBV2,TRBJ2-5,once,TGTGCCAGCAGTGAGGGTTTCGAGGAACTCCAAGAGACCCAGTACTTC,CASSEGFEELQETQYF
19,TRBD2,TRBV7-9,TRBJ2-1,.,TGTGCCAGCAGCTTATATCGGGGCGGGGGTCTTAGCTCCTACAATGAGCAGTTCTTC,CASSLYRGGGLSSYNEQFF
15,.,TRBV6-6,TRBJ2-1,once,TGTGCCAGCAGTTACTCGATGACCTCCTACAATGAGCAGTTCTTC,CASSYSMTSYNEQFF
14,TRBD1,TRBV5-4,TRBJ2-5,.,TGTGCCAGCAGCTCTGGGACAGTCCAAGAGACCCAGTACTTC,CASSSGTVQETQYF
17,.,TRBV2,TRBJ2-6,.,TGTGCCAGCAGTGTCGGGTCCCCCCTCTCTGGGGCCAACGTCCTGACTTTC,CASSVGSPLSGANVLTF